This TCR beta chain came from a study of CXCR3-negative and CXCR3-positive naive CD8 T cells. Whole-study results and caveats: Across naive subsets, surface CD5 expression was comparable, and TCR strength was inferred from properties of the TRB CDR3. In cryopreserved cells, CXCR3 expression partially decreased, and fresh PBMCs were used in most assays. Within a donor, both naive subsets shared TRBV-TRBJ usage, unlike memory cells. CXCR3-expressing naive cells carried TRB CDR3s more hydrophobic than those of CXCR3-negative naive cells.

UMI-labeled 5' RACE TRB cDNA libraries were prepared from the cells. TCRdb reprocessed the 5' RACE reads, keeping one entry per CDR3 protein, no DNA. The sample holds some 120,000 distinct CDR3 sequences. CD45RO-CCR7+CD27+CD95- marked naive CD8+ T cells. Germline V gives CDR1 SGHRS, CDR2 YFSETQ. The CDR3 covers 17 residues. On this clonotype: Its antigen remains unknown.

The chain combines TRBV5-1 with TRBJ1-1; the TCRdb D gene call, TRBD1, has no DNA to confirm it. The sequenced sample was naive CXCR3+ CD8+ T cells from blood. The subset: CD45RO-CCR7+CD27+CD95- naive CD8+ T cells expressing CXCR3 (TNR3+). This receptor was taken from a human donor in good health. Some clones in this sample may be carry-over from other donors' samples. CDR3: CASSFGTGGELNTEAFF.